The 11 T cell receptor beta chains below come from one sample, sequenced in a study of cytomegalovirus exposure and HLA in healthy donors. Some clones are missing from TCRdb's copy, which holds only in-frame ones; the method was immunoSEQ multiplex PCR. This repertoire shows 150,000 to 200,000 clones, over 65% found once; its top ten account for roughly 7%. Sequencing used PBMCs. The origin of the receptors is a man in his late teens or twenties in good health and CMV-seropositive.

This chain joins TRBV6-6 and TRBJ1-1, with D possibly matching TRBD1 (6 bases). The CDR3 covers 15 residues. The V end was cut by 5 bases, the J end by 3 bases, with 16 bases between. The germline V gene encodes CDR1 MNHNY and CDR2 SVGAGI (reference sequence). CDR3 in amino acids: CASSPRDTKYTEAFF. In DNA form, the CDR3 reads TGTGCCAGCAGTCCCCGGGACACGAAGTACACTGAAGCTTTCTTT.

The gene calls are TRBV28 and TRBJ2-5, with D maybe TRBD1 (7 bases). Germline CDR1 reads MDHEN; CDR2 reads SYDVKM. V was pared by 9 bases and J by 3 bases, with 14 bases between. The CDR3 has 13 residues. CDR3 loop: CASHGGGEETQYF. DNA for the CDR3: TGTGCCAGTCACGGAGGGGGCGAAGAGACCCAGTACTTC.

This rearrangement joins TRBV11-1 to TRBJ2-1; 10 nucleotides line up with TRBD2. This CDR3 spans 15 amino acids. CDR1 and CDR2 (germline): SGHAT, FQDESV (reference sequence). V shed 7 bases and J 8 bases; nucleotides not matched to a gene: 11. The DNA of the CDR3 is TGTGCCAGCACCCAGCTAGCGGGAGTAGGCTATGAGCAGTTCTTC. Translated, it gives CASTQLAGVGYEQFF.

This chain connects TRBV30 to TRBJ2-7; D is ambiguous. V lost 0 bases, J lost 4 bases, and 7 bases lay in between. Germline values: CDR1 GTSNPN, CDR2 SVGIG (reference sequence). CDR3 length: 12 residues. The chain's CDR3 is CAWSVQQYEQYF. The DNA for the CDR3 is TGTGCCTGGAGTGTACAACAGTACGAGCAGTACTTC.

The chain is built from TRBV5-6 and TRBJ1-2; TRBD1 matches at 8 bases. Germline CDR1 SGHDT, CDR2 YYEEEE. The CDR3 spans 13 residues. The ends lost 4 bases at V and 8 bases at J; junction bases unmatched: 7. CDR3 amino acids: CASSLDRVRGYTF. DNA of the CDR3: TGTGCCAGCAGCCTGGACAGGGTACGGGGCTACACCTTC.

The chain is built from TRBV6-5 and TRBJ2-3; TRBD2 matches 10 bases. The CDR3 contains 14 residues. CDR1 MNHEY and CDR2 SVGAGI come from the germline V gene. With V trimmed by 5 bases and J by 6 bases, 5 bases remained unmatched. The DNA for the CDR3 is TGTGCCAGCAGTAGACTAGCGGGTTACGATACGCAGTATTTT. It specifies CASSRLAGYDTQYF.

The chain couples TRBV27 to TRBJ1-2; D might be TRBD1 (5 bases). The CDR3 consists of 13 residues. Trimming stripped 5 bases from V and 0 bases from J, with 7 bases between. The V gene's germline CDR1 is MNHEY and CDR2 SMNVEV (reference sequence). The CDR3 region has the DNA TGTGCCAGCAGTACGGGGGCTAACTATGGCTACACCTTC. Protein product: CASSTGANYGYTF.

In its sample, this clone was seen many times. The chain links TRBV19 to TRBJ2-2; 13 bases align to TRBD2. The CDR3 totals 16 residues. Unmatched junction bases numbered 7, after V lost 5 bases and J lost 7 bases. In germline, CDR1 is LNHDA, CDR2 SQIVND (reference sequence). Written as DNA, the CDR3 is TGTGCCAGTAGTCCGACTAGCGGGAGGCCTAGCGGGGAGCTGTTTTTT. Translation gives CASSPTSGRPSGELFF.

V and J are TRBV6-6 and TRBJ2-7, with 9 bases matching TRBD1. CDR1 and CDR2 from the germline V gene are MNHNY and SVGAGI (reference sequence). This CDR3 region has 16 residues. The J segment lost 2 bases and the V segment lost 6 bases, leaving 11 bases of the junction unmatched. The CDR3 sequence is CASRTTTGGRTYEQYF. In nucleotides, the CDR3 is TGTGCCAGCAGGACTACGACAGGGGGGAGGACCTACGAGCAGTACTTC.

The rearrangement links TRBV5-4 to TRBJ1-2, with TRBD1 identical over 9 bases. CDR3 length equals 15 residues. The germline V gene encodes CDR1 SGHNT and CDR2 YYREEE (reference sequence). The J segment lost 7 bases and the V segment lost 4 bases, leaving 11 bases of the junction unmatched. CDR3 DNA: TGTGCCAGCAGCGTTGGGGGGACAGGGCAGGGTGGCTACACCTTC. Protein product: CASSVGGTGQGGYTF.

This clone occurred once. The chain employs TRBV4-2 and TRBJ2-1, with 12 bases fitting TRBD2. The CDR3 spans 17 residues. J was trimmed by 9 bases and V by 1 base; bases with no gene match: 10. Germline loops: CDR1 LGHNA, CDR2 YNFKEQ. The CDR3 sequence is CASSQGEGLAGGGEQFF. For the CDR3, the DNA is TGTGCCAGCAGCCAAGGAGAGGGCCTAGCGGGAGGGGGTGAGCAGTTCTTC.